The 21 T cell receptor beta chains below come from one sample, sequenced in a study of CD8+ T cells in alopecia areata (dated by TCRdb to 2016 to 2019). Library creation used the immunoSEQ multiplex PCR assay. RNA was extracted from all samples and reverse transcribed into cDNA as template for TCR sequencing. The immuneACCESS repertoire file appears here via TCRdb, limited to in-frame rearrangements. These files lack a portion of the clones; in checked studies, under half of the deficit traces to unresolved V genes, and the cause of the others is not known. Across this sample there are a few hundred thousand clones, with about two thirds seen only once. Around 1.2% of the sample comes from the top ten. The time point label of this sample denotes: baseline before oral tofacitinib. Sequencing used CD4+ T cells sorted from blood, obtained at week 0. The receptors derive from a human donor with alopecia areata.

The chain is built from TRBV10-3 and TRBJ2-2, with D unclear. CDR1 and CDR2 from the germline V gene are ENHRY and SYGVKD. Trimming removed 10 bases from V and 0 bases from J, with 12 bases in between. The CDR3 contains 14 residues. The CDR3 sequence: CANPKRPNTGELFF. Written as DNA, the CDR3 is TGTGCCAACCCCAAGAGGCCGAACACCGGGGAGCTGTTTTTT.

V gene TRBV29-1 combines with J gene TRBJ2-1; D is undetermined. The CDR3 runs 17 residues. V was trimmed by 0 bases and J by 0 bases, leaving 15 bases between them. Germline assignment: CDR1 SQVTM and CDR2 ANQGSEA. The CDR3 DNA sequence: TGCAGCGTTGAAGATCAACTCTTGCGGAGCTCCTACAATGAGCAGTTCTTC. Translating gives CSVEDQLLRSSYNEQFF.

V is TRBV30 and J is TRBJ1-3; no definite D call. Germline CDR1 GTSNPN, CDR2 SVGIG (reference sequence). V lost 0 bases, J lost 0 bases, and 15 bases lay in between. This CDR3 spans 17 amino acids. DNA of the CDR3: TGTGCCTGGAGTGTACTTAGTCTCCGGAACTCTGGAAACACCATATATTTT. Its translation: CAWSVLSLRNSGNTIYF.

The chain uses TRBV30 and TRBJ2-1; D may be TRBD1 (5 bases). CDR3 size: 12 residues. Germline V gene lookup returns CDR1 GTSNPN and CDR2 SVGIG (reference sequence). Deletions cut 5 bases from V and 2 bases from J, with 7 bases between. The CDR3, as DNA: TGTGCCTGGGACAGAACCTACAATGAGCAGTTCTTC. Protein: CAWDRTYNEQFF.

This chain connects TRBV29-1 to TRBJ1-2, with a tentative D call TRBD1 (5 bases). Germline V CDR1 and CDR2: SQVTM, ANQGSEA. V dropped 7 bases and J dropped 8 bases, with 11 bases sitting between them. The CDR3 is 10 residues long. The CDR3 protein is CSAKGQGYTF. CDR3 sequence (DNA): TGCAGCGCTAAGGGGCAGGGCTACACCTTC.

The chain's CDR3 is CSVGGTESYGYTF. The CDR3 DNA follows: TGCAGCGTTGGGGGGACAGAGTCCTATGGCTACACCTTC. The chain has TRBV29-1 and TRBJ1-2, with 7 bases lining up with TRBD1. The CDR3 totals 13 residues. The germline gives CDR1 SQVTM, CDR2 ANQGSEA. Trimming removed 4 bases from V and 4 bases from J; junction bases left unmatched: 6. The whole variable domain, filled in from reference TRBV29-1 and TRBJ1-2, reads SAVISQKPSRDICQRGTSLTIQCQVDSQVTMMFWYRQQPGQSLTLIATANQGSEATYESGFVIDKFPISRPNLTFSTLTVSNMSPEDSSIYLCSVGGTESYGYTFGSGTRLTVV.

In its sample, this clone was seen a few times. The rearrangement joins TRBV13 to TRBJ1-1; no reliable D call. CDR3 length: 15 residues. The V gene's germline CDR1 is PRHDT and CDR2 FYEKMQ (reference sequence). Deletions cut 5 bases from V and 1 base from J, with 14 bases between. The CDR3 nucleotides read TGTGCCAGCAGCCCCCGAAGGGCGGGGAACACTGAAGCTTTCTTT. This encodes CASSPRRAGNTEAFF.

This chain joins TRBV30 and TRBJ1-2; 9 positions agree with TRBD1. The V segment lost 5 bases and the J segment 8 bases; nucleotides outside the gene matches: 6. The CDR3 is made up of 12 amino acids. Per the germline V gene, CDR1 is GTSNPN and CDR2 is SVGIG (reference sequence). CDR3 sequence (DNA): TGTGCCTGGGTACAGGGGGCGGGCGGCTACACCTTC. Protein sequence: CAWVQGAGGYTF.

This clone was observed a few times. The J gene is TRBJ1-3, the V gene TRBV29-1; no firm D call. The germline V and J ends were trimmed by 7 bases and 4 bases, with 11 bases remaining between them. Per germline, CDR1 SQVTM and CDR2 ANQGSEA. The CDR3 has 12 residues. CDR3: CSAKAGGNTIYF. CDR3 nucleotide sequence: TGCAGCGCAAAAGCGGGAGGAAACACCATATATTTT.

This clone was seen only a few times. V gene TRBV11-2 combines with J gene TRBJ1-5; TRBD1 agrees at 9 bases. The CDR3 is 16 residues long. Trimming took 0 bases from V and 6 from J; bases not matched to a gene: 6. Looked up from germline, CDR1 is SGHAT and CDR2 is FQNNGV. The CDR3, as DNA: TGTGCCAGCAGCTTAGAGTTTGGACAGGGGTTTCAGCCCCAGCATTTT. As protein: CASSLEFGQGFQPQHF.

The rearrangement uses TRBV19 and TRBJ2-7; D is possibly TRBD2 (6 bases). The length of the CDR3 is 11 residues. The V and J ends lost 5 bases and 8 bases respectively, with 10 bases between them. CDR1 and CDR2 from the germline V gene are LNHDA and SQIVND (reference sequence). The CDR3 DNA is TGTGCCAGTAGTGGGGGGACGAAGCAGTACTTC. Encoded protein: CASSGGTKQYF.

The chain employs TRBV19 and TRBJ2-7, with D possibly being TRBD1 (5 bases). Trimming stripped 3 bases from V and 5 bases from J, with 8 bases between. Looked up from germline, CDR1 is LNHDA and CDR2 is SQIVND (reference sequence). The CDR3 has 12 residues. This CDR3 reads CASSIRGDEQYF. CDR3 DNA sequence: TGTGCCAGTAGTATTAGGGGCGACGAGCAGTACTTC.

The chain joins TRBV9 to TRBJ2-5; TRBD1 matches at 8 bases. Germline V lookup: CDR1 SGDLS, CDR2 YYNGEE. There are 14 residues in the CDR3. V was pared by 1 base and J by 1 base, with 0 bases of the junction left unmatched. CDR3 loop: CASSVQGAQETQYF. In DNA, the CDR3 is TGTGCCAGCAGCGTACAGGGGGCCCAAGAGACCCAGTACTTC.

Of note for this clone: A junction end diverges from the germline sequence, so it may reflect a read error. The V and J genes are TRBV4-2 and TRBJ1-2; D gene unclear. The CDR3 is 13 amino acids. CDR1 LGHNA and CDR2 YNFKEQ come from the germline V gene. The CDR3 sequence: CASSPGREASGSF. In DNA, the CDR3 is TGTGCCAGCAGCCCTGGGAGGGAGGCCTCCGGCTCCTTC.

This clone occurred once. The chain links TRBV29-1 to TRBJ1-2, with D maybe TRBD1 (6 bases). CDR3 size: 12 residues. CDR1 is SQVTM, CDR2 ANQGSEA, per germline. V shed 4 bases and J shed 8 bases, with 14 bases lying between them. The CDR3 sequence: CSVVIGGLGYTF. The CDR3 DNA reads as TGCAGCGTTGTTATTGGGGGGCTCGGCTACACCTTC.

There are a few counts of this clone. V gene TRBV5-1 combines with J gene TRBJ2-3; 11 positions match TRBD2. Germline-derived CDR1 and CDR2 are SGHRS and YFSETQ. V lost 2 bases to trimming and J lost 0 bases; unmatched junction nucleotides: 5. This CDR3 comprises 17 residues. The CDR3 DNA sequence: TGCGCCAGCAGCTTACTAGCGGGGGACCCCAGCACAGATACGCAGTATTTT. Its protein product is CASSLLAGDPSTDTQYF.

The rearrangement links TRBV19 to TRBJ1-2, with a possible D match to TRBD1 (5 bases). Germline lookup yields CDR1 LNHDA and CDR2 SQIVND (reference sequence). Trimming took off 8 bases at V and 3 bases at J, with 7 bases between the two ends. This CDR3 spans 11 amino acids. The chain's CDR3 is CASQQDYGYTF. As DNA, the CDR3 is TGTGCCAGTCAACAGGACTATGGCTACACCTTC. Looking up the rest from reference TRBV19 and TRBJ1-2 gives the full variable domain: DGGITQSPKYLFRKEGQNVTLSCEQNLNHDAMYWYRQDPGQGLRLIYYSQIVNDFQKGDIAEGYSVSREKKESFPLTVTSAQKNPTAFYLCASQQDYGYTFGSGTRLTVV.

V gene TRBV30 combines with J gene TRBJ2-7; no definite D call. V lost 2 bases to trimming and J lost 1 base, with 9 bases between them. The CDR3 consists of 13 residues. Germline CDR1 is GTSNPN and CDR2 is SVGIG (reference sequence). The CDR3 region is CAWSPGRSYEQYF. Here the CDR3 DNA reads TGTGCCTGGAGTCCCGGGCGTTCCTACGAGCAGTACTTC.

The chain couples TRBV10-3 to TRBJ2-7; 8 bases are shared with TRBD1. Germline V gene data show CDR1 as ENHRY and CDR2 as SYGVKD. This CDR3 spans 14 amino acids. Trimming took 7 bases from V and 0 from J; bases not matched to a gene: 5. This CDR3 is CAINPQGGSYEQYF. Written as DNA, the CDR3 is TGTGCCATCAATCCACAGGGGGGCTCCTACGAGCAGTACTTC.

The chain combines TRBV27 with TRBJ2-2; 8 bases align to TRBD1. Unmatched junction bases numbered 3, after V lost 3 bases and J lost 0 bases. This CDR3 contains 16 residues. The germline CDR1 and CDR2 sequences are MNHEY and SMNVEV (reference sequence). The CDR3 protein is CASSFLQGANTGELFF. CDR3 nucleotides: TGTGCCAGCAGTTTCCTACAGGGGGCGAACACCGGGGAGCTGTTTTTT.

V and J are TRBV5-4 and TRBJ2-5; D remains unclear. The length of the CDR3 is 14 residues. V was shortened by 0 bases and J by 6 bases, with 12 bases between the two germline ends. Looked up from germline, CDR1 is SGHNT and CDR2 is YYREEE (reference sequence). CDR3 sequence (DNA): TGTGCCAGCAGCTTGGACCCACCTCTGAAGACCCAGTACTTC. Its translation: CASSLDPPLKTQYF.